This TCR beta chain is from a study of T cells in women clearing cervical HPV infection. The CDR3 has 16 residues. CDR1 is MNHEY and CDR2 is SVGEGT in the germline V gene. The V and J ends lost 6 bases and 0 bases, in that order; junction bases with no gene match: 10. A remark on this clone: The missing CDR3 end, 3 residues past where the read stops, is filled in from the germline J gene.

Clones were sequenced by immunoSEQ multiplex PCR, and TCRdb holds only the in-frame ones, with some missing. This sample's table reports some 32,000 clones. The sample taken for sequencing was blood buffy coat. The receptor was isolated from a woman between 18 and 69 years old with a cervical HPV16 infection that either progressed to CIN3+ or cleared (not recorded which). The genes are TRBV6-2 or TRBV6-3 and TRBJ1-1, with TRBD1 matching 7 bases. The CDR3 bases that were read are TGTGCCAGCAGCCGGACTCGAAGGGGGCTGAACACTGAA. It codes for CASSRTRRGLNTE. The CDR3, in full, reads CASSRTRRGLNTEAFF.